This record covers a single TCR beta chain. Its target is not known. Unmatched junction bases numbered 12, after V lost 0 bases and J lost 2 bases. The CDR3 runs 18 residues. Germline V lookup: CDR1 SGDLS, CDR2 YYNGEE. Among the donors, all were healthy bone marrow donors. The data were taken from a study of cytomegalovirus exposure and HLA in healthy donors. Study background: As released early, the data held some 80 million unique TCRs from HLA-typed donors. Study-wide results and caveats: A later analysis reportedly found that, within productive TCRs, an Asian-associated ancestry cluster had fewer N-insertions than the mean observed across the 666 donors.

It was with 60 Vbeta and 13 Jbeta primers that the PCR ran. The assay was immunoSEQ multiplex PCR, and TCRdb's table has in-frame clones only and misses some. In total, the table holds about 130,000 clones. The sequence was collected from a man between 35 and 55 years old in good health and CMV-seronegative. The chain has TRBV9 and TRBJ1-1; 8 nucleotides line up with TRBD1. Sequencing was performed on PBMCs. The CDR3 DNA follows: TGTGCCAGCAGCGTAGGGGTCCTTGGACAGGGCGCTAACACTGAAGCTTTCTTT. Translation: CASSVGVLGQGANTEAFF. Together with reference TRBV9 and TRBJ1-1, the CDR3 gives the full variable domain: DSGVTQTPKHLITATGQRVTLRCSPRSGDLSVYWYQQSLDQGLQFLIQYYNGEERAKGNILERFSAQQFPDLHSELNLSSLELGDSALYFCASSVGVLGQGANTEAFFGQGTRLTVV.